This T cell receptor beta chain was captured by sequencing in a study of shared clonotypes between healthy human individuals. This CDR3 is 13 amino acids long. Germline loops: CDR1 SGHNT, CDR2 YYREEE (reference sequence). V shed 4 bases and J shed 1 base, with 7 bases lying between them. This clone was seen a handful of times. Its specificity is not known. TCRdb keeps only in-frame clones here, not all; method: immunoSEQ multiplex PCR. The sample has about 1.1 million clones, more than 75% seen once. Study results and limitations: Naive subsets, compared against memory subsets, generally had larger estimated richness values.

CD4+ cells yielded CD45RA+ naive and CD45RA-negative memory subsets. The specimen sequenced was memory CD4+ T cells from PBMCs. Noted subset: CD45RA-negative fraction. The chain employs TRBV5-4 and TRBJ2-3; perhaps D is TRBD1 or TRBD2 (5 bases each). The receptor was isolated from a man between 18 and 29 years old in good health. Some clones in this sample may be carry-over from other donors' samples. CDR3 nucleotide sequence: TGTGCCAGCAGCCGGGACCGCACAGATACGCAGTATTTT. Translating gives CASSRDRTDTQYF.